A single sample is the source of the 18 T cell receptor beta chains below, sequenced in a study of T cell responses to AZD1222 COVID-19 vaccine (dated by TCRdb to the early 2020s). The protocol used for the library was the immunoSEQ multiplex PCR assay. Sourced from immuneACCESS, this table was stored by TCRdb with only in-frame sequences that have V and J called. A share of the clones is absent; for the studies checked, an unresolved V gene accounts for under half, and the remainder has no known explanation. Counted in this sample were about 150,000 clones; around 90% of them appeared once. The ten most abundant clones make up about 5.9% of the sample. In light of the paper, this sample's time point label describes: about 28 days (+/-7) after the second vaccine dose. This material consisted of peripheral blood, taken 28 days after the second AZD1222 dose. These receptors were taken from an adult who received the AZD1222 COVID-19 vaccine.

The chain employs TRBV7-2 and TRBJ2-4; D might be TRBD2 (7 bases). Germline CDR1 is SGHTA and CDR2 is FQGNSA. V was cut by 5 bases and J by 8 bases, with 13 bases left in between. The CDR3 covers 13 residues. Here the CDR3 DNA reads TGTGCCAGCAGCCCGGGGGGCGGCGACATTCAGTACTTC. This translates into CASSPGGGDIQYF.

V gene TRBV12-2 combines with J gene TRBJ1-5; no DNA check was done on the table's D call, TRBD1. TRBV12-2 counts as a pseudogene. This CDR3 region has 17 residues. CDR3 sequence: CASRFARDRQFEQPQHF. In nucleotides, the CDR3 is TGTGCAAGTCGCTTTGCCCGGGACAGGCAGTTCGAACAGCCCCAGCATTTT.

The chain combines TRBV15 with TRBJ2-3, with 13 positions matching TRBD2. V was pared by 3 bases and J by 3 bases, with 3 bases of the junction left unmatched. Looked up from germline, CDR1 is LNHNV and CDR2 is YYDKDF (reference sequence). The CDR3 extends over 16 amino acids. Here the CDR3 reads CATSRGTSGATDTQYF. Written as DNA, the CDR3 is TGTGCCACCAGCAGGGGGACTAGCGGGGCTACAGATACGCAGTATTTT.

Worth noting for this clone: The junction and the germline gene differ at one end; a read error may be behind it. CDR3 sequence (DNA): TGTGCCAGCAGTCACTCCTACGAGCAGTACTTC. The encoded protein is CASSHSYEQYF. The chain carries TRBV6-5 and TRBJ2-7; D is unclear. Germline V CDR1 and CDR2: MNHEY, SVGAGI. The length of the CDR3 is 11 residues.

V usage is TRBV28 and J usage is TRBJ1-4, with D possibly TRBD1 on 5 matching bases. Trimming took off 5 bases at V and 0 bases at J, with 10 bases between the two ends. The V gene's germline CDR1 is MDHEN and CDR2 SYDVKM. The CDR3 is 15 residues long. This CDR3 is CASSAQGATNEKLFF. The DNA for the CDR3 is TGTGCCAGCAGTGCCCAGGGCGCAACTAATGAAAAACTGTTTTTT.

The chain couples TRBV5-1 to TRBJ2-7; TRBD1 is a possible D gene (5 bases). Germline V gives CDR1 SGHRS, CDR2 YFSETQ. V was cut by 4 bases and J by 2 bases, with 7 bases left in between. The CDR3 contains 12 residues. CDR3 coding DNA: TGCGCCAGCAGCCCAGGGACCTACGAGCAGTACTTC. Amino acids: CASSPGTYEQYF.

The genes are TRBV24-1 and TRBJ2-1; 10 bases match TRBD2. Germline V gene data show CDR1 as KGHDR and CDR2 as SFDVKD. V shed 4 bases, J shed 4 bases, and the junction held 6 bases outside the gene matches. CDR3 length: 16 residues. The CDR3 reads CATSDNSGGPYNEQFF. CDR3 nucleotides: TGTGCCACCAGTGACAATAGCGGGGGGCCTTACAATGAGCAGTTCTTC.

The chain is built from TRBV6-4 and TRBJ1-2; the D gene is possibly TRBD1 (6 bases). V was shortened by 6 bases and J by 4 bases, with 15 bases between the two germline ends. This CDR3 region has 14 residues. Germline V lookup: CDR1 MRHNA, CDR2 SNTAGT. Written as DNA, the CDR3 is TGTGCCAGCAGGAAAGGGGGGGCGGGCTATGGCTACACCTTC. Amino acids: CASRKGGAGYGYTF.

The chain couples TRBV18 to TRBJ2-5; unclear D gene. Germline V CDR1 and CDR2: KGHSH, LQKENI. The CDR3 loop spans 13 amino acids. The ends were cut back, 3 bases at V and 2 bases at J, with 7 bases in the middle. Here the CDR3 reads CASSPWEQETQYF. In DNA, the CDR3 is TGTGCCAGCTCACCCTGGGAACAAGAGACCCAGTACTTC.

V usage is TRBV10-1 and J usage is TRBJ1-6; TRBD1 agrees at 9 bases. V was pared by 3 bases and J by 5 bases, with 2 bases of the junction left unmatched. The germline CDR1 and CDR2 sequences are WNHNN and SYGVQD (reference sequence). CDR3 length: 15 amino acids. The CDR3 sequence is CASSDGTGNNSPLHF. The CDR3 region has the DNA TGCGCCAGCAGTGATGGGACAGGGAATAATTCACCCCTCCACTTT.

The CDR3 bases are TGCGCCAGCAGTATTTCGAGGGTCACTGAAGCTTTCTTT. It specifies CASSISRVTEAFF. The V gene is TRBV5-1, the J gene TRBJ1-1, with no clear D. Germline values: CDR1 SGHRS, CDR2 YFSETQ. The CDR3 spans 13 residues. V lost 5 bases and J lost 4, with 12 bases in between.

CDR3 sequence reads: CATSAGGLPQYF. The CDR3 bases are TGTGCCACCAGTGCCGGGGGACTCCCCCAGTACTTC. The J gene is TRBJ2-5, the V gene TRBV24-1; weak D call: TRBD2 (6 bases). V was pared by 5 bases and J by 9 bases, with 12 bases between. This CDR3 is 12 amino acids long. Per germline, CDR1 KGHDR and CDR2 SFDVKD.

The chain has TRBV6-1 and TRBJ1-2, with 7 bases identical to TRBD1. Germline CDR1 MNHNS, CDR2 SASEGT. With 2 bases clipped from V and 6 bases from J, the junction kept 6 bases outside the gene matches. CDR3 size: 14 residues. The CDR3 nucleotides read TGTGCCAGCAGTGAATTCACAGGGGATGATGGCTACACCTTC. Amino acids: CASSEFTGDDGYTF.

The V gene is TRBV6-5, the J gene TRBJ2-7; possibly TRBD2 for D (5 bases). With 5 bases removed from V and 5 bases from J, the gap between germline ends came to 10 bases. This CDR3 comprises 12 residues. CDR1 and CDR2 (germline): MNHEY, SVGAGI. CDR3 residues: CASSKRSDEQYF. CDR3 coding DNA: TGTGCCAGCAGTAAGCGGTCGGACGAGCAGTACTTC.

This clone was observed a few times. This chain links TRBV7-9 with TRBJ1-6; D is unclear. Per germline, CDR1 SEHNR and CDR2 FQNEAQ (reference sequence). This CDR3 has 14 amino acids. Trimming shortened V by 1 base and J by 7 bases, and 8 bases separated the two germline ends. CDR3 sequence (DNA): TGTGCCAGCAGCTTAGTTCAGCGCAATTCACCCCTCCACTTT. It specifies CASSLVQRNSPLHF.

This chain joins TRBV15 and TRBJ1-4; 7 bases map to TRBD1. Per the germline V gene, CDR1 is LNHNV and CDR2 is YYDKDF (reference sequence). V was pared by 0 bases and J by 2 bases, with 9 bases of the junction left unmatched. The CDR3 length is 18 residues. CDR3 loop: CATSRDLAGGGTNEKLFF. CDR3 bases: TGTGCCACCAGCAGAGATTTGGCAGGGGGAGGCACTAATGAAAAACTGTTTTTT. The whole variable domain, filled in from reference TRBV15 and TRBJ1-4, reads DAMVIQNPRYQVTQFGKPVTLSCSQTLNHNVMYWYQQKSSQAPKLLFHYYDKDFNNEADTPDNFQSRRPNTSFCFLDIRSPGLGDTAMYLCATSRDLAGGGTNEKLFFGSGTQLSVL.

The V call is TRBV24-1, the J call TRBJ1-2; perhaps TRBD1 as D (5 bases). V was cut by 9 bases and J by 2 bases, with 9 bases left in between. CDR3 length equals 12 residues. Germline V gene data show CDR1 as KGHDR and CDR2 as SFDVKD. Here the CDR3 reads CATGDGNYGYTF. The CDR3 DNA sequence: TGTGCCACCGGGGACGGGAACTATGGCTACACCTTC.

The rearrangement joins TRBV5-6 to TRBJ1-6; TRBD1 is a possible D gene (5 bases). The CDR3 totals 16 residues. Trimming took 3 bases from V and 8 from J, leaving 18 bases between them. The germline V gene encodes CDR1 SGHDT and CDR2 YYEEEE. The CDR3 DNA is TGTGCCAGCAGCTACTCACAGGAGGGTGGTGATTCACCCCTCCACTTT. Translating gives CASSYSQEGGDSPLHF.